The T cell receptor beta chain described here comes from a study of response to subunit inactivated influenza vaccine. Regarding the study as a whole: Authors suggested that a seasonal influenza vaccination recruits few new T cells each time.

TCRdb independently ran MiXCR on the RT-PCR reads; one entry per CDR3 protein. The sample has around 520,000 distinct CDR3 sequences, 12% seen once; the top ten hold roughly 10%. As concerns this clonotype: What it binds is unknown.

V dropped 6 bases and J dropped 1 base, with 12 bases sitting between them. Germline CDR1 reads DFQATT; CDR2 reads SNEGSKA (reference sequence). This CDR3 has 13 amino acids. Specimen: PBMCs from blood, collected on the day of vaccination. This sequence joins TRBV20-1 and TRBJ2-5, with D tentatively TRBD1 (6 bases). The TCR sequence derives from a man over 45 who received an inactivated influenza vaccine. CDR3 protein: CSANNRAQETQYF. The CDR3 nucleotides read TGCAGTGCAAATAACAGGGCCCAAGAGACCCAGTACTTC.